Presented here are 22 T cell receptor beta chains from one specimen sequenced in a study of T cell responses to AZD1222 COVID-19 vaccine. The assay was immunoSEQ multiplex PCR, and TCRdb's table has in-frame clones only and misses some. The data hold fewer than 150,000 clones, with 70% to 85% observed a single time. Sequences were derived from peripheral blood, sampled on day 0 of AZD1222 vaccination. These receptors all stem from an adult in good health.

The V and J genes are TRBV19 and TRBJ1-1; maybe TRBD1 (5 bases). Germline-derived CDR1 and CDR2 are LNHDA and SQIVND (reference sequence). Trimming stripped 6 bases from V and 0 bases from J, with 8 bases between. This CDR3 is built from 13 residues. CDR3 nucleotides: TGTGCCAGTAGCGCGACAGTGAACACTGAAGCTTTCTTT. Residues: CASSATVNTEAFF.

The CDR3, as DNA: TGTGCCACCAGCAGAGATCTTGGGGGACGATACAATGAGCAGTTCTTC. It specifies CATSRDLGGRYNEQFF. This chain joins TRBV15 and TRBJ2-1; D may correspond to TRBD1 or TRBD2 (5 bases each). Trimming left V 0 bases short and J 4 bases short, with 13 bases between. The V gene's germline CDR1 is LNHNV and CDR2 YYDKDF (reference sequence). The length of the CDR3 is 16 residues.

In the case of this clone: Here the CDR3 omits its conserved ending phenylalanine or tryptophan, so a read error is the likely source. The J gene is TRBJ1-1, the V gene TRBV6-1; the D gene is possibly TRBD1 (6 bases). Trimming pared 2 bases from V and 5 bases from J, leaving 21 bases between. Germline V gene sequence: CDR1 MNHNS, CDR2 SASEGT. This CDR3 has 17 amino acids. The CDR3 DNA is TGTGCCAGCAGTGAATGGAGGGGGTCGGGTCTCGGGACTGAAGCTTTCCTT. The encoded protein is CASSEWRGSGLGTEAFL.

The chain combines TRBV7-9 with TRBJ1-2, with no clear D. V was trimmed by 1 base and J by 7 bases, leaving 22 bases between them. Germline V gene data show CDR1 as SEHNR and CDR2 as FQNEAQ (reference sequence). The CDR3 is 17 residues long. The CDR3 sequence is CASSLEVGSSSQGGYTF. The CDR3 region has the DNA TGTGCCAGCAGCTTAGAGGTCGGCAGCTCATCCCAAGGTGGCTACACCTTC.

This clone was seen a single time. CDR3 bases: TGTGCCAGCAGCCTGGGACAGGGACGGAATGAGCAGTTCTTC. Amino acid sequence: CASSLGQGRNEQFF. The chain has TRBV7-8 and TRBJ2-1; 9 bases fit TRBD1. The CDR3 totals 14 residues. Looked up from germline, CDR1 is SGHVS and CDR2 is FQNEAQ. After removal of 5 bases from V and 7 bases from J, the junction contained 6 bases not matched to a gene.

J is TRBJ2-1 and V is TRBV6-5; unclear D gene. Looked up from germline, CDR1 is MNHEY and CDR2 is SVGAGI. The V gene lost 2 bases and the J gene lost 1 base, with 9 bases spanning the gap. CDR3 length equals 15 residues. The CDR3 region is CASSYRVGSYNEQFF. In nucleotides, the CDR3 is TGTGCCAGCAGTTACCGGGTGGGGTCCTACAATGAGCAGTTCTTC.

The rearrangement uses TRBV19 and TRBJ1-2, with D perhaps matching TRBD1 (5 bases). CDR1 is LNHDA and CDR2 is SQIVND in the germline V gene (reference sequence). CDR3 length: 12 amino acids. Deletions cut 7 bases from V and 8 bases from J, with 14 bases between. The CDR3 sequence: CASTTGSWGYTF. The CDR3 DNA reads as TGTGCCAGTACAACAGGCAGCTGGGGCTACACCTTC. The whole variable domain, remainder taken from reference TRBV19 and TRBJ1-2, is DGGITQSPKYLFRKEGQNVTLSCEQNLNHDAMYWYRQDPGQGLRLIYYSQIVNDFQKGDIAEGYSVSREKKESFPLTVTSAQKNPTAFYLCASTTGSWGYTFGSGTRLTVV.

This clone was recorded only once. CDR3 residues: CASSIVTAYGYTF. The CDR3 nucleotides are TGTGCCAGTAGTATAGTCACGGCCTATGGCTACACCTTC. The rearrangement links TRBV19 to TRBJ1-2; no firm D call. The CDR3 has 13 amino acids. Germline loops: CDR1 LNHDA, CDR2 SQIVND (reference sequence). Trimming stripped 1 base from V and 4 bases from J, with 7 bases between.

This sequence joins TRBV7-9 and TRBJ2-7; D uncertain. Trimming left V 5 bases short and J 0 bases short, with 5 bases between. The germline CDR1 and CDR2 sequences are SEHNR and FQNEAQ (reference sequence). The CDR3 has 12 residues. The CDR3 coding sequence is TGTGCCAGCAGCCTGAGCTCCTACGAGCAGTACTTC. This translates into CASSLSSYEQYF.

J is TRBJ1-2 and V is TRBV11-2; D ambiguous. The CDR3 runs 13 residues. Between the trimmed V and J ends, which lost 4 bases and 8 bases, there was a span of 14 bases. Germline values: CDR1 SGHAT, CDR2 FQNNGV. CDR3 in amino acids: CASSSIGVWGYTF. CDR3 DNA sequence: TGTGCCAGCAGCTCCATAGGTGTGTGGGGCTACACCTTC.

This clone was seen only a few times. CDR3 sequence (DNA): TGTGCCAGCAGTGAAAGAGTGGGCTTGGGGGGTTTAGAGGAAAAACTGTTTTTT. It yields the protein CASSERVGLGGLEEKLFF. J is TRBJ1-4 and V is TRBV25-1; perhaps TRBD1 as D (5 bases). The V end was cut by 2 bases, the J end by 8 bases, with 24 bases between. The CDR3 has 18 residues. Germline loops: CDR1 MGHDK, CDR2 SYGVNS.

This chain links TRBV30 with TRBJ1-1; D possibly corresponds to TRBD1 (5 bases). Looked up from germline, CDR1 is GTSNPN and CDR2 is SVGIG (reference sequence). V lost 4 bases, J lost 6 bases, and 9 bases lay in between. The CDR3 contains 11 residues. CDR3 bases: TGTGCCTGGAATAAGGGGCCTGAAGCTTTCTTT. Its protein is CAWNKGPEAFF.

The rearrangement uses TRBV11-2 and TRBJ2-7, with D maybe TRBD1 (5 bases). Trimming stripped 1 base from V and 3 bases from J, with 10 bases between. The CDR3 runs to 14 residues. Germline V gene data show CDR1 as SGHAT and CDR2 as FQNNGV. The CDR3 loop reads CASSLGRQYYEQYF. The CDR3 coding sequence is TGTGCCAGCAGCTTAGGTCGACAGTACTACGAGCAGTACTTC.

This clone occurred a few times. The chain employs TRBV5-1 and TRBJ1-3; D is unresolved. Deletions cut 7 bases from V and 0 bases from J, with 14 bases between. The CDR3 is 15 residues long. Germline values: CDR1 SGHRS, CDR2 YFSETQ. CDR3 DNA sequence: TGCGCCAGCGGTTTGGGGTCCTCCTCTGGAAACACCATATATTTT. Translation gives CASGLGSSSGNTIYF.

This clone was observed once. The chain has TRBV6-5 and TRBJ1-5; D possibly corresponds to TRBD1 (6 bases). Germline values: CDR1 MNHEY, CDR2 SVGAGI. Trimming pared 7 bases from V and 6 bases from J, leaving 13 bases between. This CDR3 spans 13 amino acids. DNA for the CDR3: TGTGCCAGCAAGGGGGGATGGGCTCAGCCCCAGCATTTT. This codes for CASKGGWAQPQHF.

The rearrangement links TRBV19 to TRBJ1-6; D might be TRBD1 (6 bases). Germline values: CDR1 LNHDA, CDR2 SQIVND (reference sequence). Trimming left V 7 bases short and J 8 bases short, with 18 bases between. The CDR3 runs to 15 residues. CDR3 nucleotides: TGTGCCAGTAACATCGGACCCTCAGGGGATTCACCCCTCCACTTT. This encodes CASNIGPSGDSPLHF.

This clone was detected a few times. The CDR3 spells CASSLAGLRANYGYTF. Written as DNA, the CDR3 is TGTGCCAGCAGCTTAGCGGGACTCAGAGCTAACTATGGCTACACCTTC. The rearrangement links TRBV7-9 to TRBJ1-2; perhaps TRBD1 as D (5 bases). The V and J ends lost 0 bases and 0 bases respectively, with 11 bases between them. CDR1 SEHNR and CDR2 FQNEAQ come from the germline V gene (reference sequence). The CDR3 extends over 16 amino acids.

The chain has TRBV28 and TRBJ1-6, with 8 bases that match TRBD1. The length of the CDR3 is 15 residues. Germline loops: CDR1 MDHEN, CDR2 SYDVKM. V was clipped by 5 bases and J by 9 bases; unmatched bases: 9. CDR3 in DNA: TGTGCCAGCAGTCCCTTCACAGGGGGGATTTCACCCCTCCACTTT. It translates to CASSPFTGGISPLHF.

V is TRBV25-1 and J is TRBJ2-3; perhaps TRBD1 as D (5 bases). The CDR3 spans 15 residues. V lost 1 base, J lost 1 base, and 9 bases lay in between. The germline gives CDR1 MGHDK, CDR2 SYGVNS. CDR3 in amino acids: CASSEWGRGTDTQYF. In DNA form, the CDR3 reads TGTGCCAGCAGTGAATGGGGCAGGGGCACAGATACGCAGTATTTT.

V gene TRBV4-1 combines with J gene TRBJ2-7; 7 bases map to TRBD1. The CDR3 has 13 residues. Germline lookup yields CDR1 MGHRA and CDR2 YSYEKL. The ends lost 3 bases at V and 4 bases at J; junction bases unmatched: 3. CDR3 amino acids: CASSHQTGYEQYF. CDR3 DNA sequence: TGCGCCAGCAGCCACCAGACAGGGTACGAGCAGTACTTC.

This chain connects TRBV2 to TRBJ1-4; possible D gene TRBD1, 5 bases. With 6 bases removed from V and 7 bases from J, the gap between germline ends came to 12 bases. The CDR3 extends over 13 amino acids. Germline V gene lookup returns CDR1 SNHLY and CDR2 FYNNEI. The CDR3 nucleotides are TGTGCCAGCAGGGTGGACGGGGGTGAAAAACTGTTTTTT. Protein sequence: CASRVDGGEKLFF.

J is TRBJ2-1 and V is TRBV2; D is undetermined. CDR3 size: 10 residues. Trimming removed 8 bases from V and 7 bases from J, with 6 bases in between. The germline CDR1 and CDR2 sequences are SNHLY and FYNNEI. CDR3 residues: CASVGNEQFF. The CDR3 nucleotides are TGTGCCAGCGTTGGGAATGAGCAGTTCTTC.